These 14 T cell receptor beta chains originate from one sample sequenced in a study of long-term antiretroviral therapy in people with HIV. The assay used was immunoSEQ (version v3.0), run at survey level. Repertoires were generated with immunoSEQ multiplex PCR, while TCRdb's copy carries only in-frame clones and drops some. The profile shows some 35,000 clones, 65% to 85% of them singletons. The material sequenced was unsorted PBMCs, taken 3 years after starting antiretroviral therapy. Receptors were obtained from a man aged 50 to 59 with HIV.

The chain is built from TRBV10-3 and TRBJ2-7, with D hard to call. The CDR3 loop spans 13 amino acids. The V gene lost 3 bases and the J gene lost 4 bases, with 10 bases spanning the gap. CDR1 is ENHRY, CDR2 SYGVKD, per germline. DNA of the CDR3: TGTGCCATCAGTGATCAGTCCGCGTACGAGCAGTACTTC. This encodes CAISDQSAYEQYF.

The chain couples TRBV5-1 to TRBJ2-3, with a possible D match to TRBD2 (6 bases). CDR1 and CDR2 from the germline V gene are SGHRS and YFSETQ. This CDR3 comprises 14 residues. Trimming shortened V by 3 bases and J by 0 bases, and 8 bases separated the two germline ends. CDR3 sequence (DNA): TGCGCCAGCAGCTCTAGCGCTAGCACAGATACGCAGTATTTT. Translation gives CASSSSASTDTQYF.

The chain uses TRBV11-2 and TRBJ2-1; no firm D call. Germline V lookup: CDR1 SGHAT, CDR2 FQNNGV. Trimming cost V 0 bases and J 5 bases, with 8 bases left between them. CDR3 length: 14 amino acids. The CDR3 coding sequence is TGTGCCAGCAGCTTAGATCTACTGAACAATGAGCAGTTCTTC. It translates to CASSLDLLNNEQFF.

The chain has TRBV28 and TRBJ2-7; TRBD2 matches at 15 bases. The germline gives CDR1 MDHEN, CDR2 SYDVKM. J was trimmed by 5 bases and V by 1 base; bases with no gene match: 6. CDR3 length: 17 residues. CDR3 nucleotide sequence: TGTGCCAGCAGTTTATTCGGGACTAGCGGGAGGTGGAACGAGCAGTACTTC. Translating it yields CASSLFGTSGRWNEQYF.

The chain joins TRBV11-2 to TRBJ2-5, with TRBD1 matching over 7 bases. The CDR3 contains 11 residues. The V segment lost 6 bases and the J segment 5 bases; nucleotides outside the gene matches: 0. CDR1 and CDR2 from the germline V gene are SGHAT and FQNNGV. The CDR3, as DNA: TGTGCCAGCAGACAGGGGGAGACCCAGTACTTC. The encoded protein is CASRQGETQYF. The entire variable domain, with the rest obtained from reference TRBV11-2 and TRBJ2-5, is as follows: EAGVAQSPRYKIIEKRQSVAFWCNPISGHATLYWYQQILGQGPKLLIQFQNNGVVDDSQLPKDRFSAERLKGVDSTLKIQPAKLEDSAVYLCASRQGETQYFGPGTRLLVL.

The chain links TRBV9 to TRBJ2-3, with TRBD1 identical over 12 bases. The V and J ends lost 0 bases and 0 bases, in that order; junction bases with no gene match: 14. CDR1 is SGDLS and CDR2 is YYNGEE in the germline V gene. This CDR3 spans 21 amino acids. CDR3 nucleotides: TGTGCCAGCAGCGTAGGCCCTTTGACCGGGACAGGGGGCCTTAGCACAGATACGCAGTATTTT. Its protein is CASSVGPLTGTGGLSTDTQYF.

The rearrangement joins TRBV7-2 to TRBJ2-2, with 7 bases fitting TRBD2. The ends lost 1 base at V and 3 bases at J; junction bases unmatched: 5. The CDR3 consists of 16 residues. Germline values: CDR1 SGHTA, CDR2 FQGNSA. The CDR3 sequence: CASSLGLGGYTGELFF. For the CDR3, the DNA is TGTGCCAGCAGCTTAGGACTGGGGGGGTACACCGGGGAGCTGTTTTTT.

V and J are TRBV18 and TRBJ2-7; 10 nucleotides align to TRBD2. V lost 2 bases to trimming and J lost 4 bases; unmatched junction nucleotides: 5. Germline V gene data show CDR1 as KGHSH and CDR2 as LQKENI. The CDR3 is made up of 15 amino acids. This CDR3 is CASSPSASGSYEQYF. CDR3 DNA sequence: TGTGCCAGCTCACCAAGTGCTAGCGGGAGTTACGAGCAGTACTTC.

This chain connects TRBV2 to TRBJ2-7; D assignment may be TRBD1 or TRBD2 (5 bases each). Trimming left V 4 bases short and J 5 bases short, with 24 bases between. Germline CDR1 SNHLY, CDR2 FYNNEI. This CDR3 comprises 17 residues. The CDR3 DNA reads TGTGCCAGCAGTGGATGGGTGGGTAGGGACGCCGGGGACGAGCAGTACTTC. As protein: CASSGWVGRDAGDEQYF.

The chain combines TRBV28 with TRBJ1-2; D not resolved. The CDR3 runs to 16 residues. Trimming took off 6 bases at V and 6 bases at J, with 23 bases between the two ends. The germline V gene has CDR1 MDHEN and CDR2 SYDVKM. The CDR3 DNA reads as TGTGCCAGCAGACGTGGAGCCTTTGGGGAAATCGATGGCTACACCTTC. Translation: CASRRGAFGEIDGYTF.

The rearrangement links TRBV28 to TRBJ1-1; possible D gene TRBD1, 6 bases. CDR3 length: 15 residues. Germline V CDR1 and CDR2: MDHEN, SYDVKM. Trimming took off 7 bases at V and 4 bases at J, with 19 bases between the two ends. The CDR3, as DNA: TGTGCCAGCATTTCCGGGGGCGGCGATGGCACTGAAGCTTTCTTT. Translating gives CASISGGGDGTEAFF.

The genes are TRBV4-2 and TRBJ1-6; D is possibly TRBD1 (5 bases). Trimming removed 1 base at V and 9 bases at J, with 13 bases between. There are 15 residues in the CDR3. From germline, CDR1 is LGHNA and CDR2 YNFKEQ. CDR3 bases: TGTGCCAGCAGCCAAGCCGGCCAGGGAGGTTCACCCCTCCACTTT. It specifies CASSQAGQGGSPLHF.

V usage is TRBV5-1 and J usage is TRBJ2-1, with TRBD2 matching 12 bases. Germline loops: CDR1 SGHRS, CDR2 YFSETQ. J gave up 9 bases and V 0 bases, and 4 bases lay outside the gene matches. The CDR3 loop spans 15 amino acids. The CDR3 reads CASSLVLAGGSEQFF. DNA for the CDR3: TGCGCCAGCAGCTTGGTACTAGCGGGGGGAAGTGAGCAGTTCTTC.

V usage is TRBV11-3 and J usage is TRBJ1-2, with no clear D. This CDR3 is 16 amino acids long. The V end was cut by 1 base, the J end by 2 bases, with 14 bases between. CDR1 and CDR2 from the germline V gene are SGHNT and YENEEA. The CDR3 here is CASSLGREFGNYGYTF. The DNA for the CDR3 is TGTGCCAGCAGCTTAGGAAGAGAGTTCGGGAACTATGGCTACACCTTC.